The clone carrying this T cell receptor beta chain was detected many times. According to the study, TCR beta libraries were built with iRepertoire HTBI primers and CDR3-region Arm-PCR. TCRdb reprocessed the multiplex PCR reads with MiXCR, giving one entry per CDR3 protein. Here the sample spans around 460,000 distinct CDR3 sequences, around a fifth being singletons. This CDR3 contains 12 residues. The germline V and J ends were trimmed by 2 bases and 8 bases, with 7 bases remaining between them. Germline lookup yields CDR1 MNHEY and CDR2 SVGEGT. These data belong to a study of regulatory T cells in long-lasting Graves disease. Study details: It was over 5 years of antithyroid drugs, with positive TSH receptor antibodies, that meant persistent Graves' disease.

Stated time point: persistent/refractory GD, antithyroid drugs over 5 years with positive TRAb. The TCR library used RNA extracted from PBMCs. Graves' disease diagnoses followed American Thyroid Association guidelines. Sequenced material: peripheral blood mononuclear cells (PBMCs), taken when the disease was refractory, from a patient treated with antithyroid drugs. V usage is TRBV6-2 or TRBV6-3 and J usage is TRBJ1-5; no definite D call. This receptor was taken from a female donor with Graves disease. The CDR3 region has the DNA TGTGCCAGCAGTTACGCGTCGGAGCCCCAGCATTTT. It translates to CASSYASEPQHF.